This T cell receptor beta chain was captured by sequencing in a study of blood T cells in healthy people across ages. Germline lookup yields CDR1 SGHRS and CDR2 YFSETQ. The V segment lost 5 bases and the J segment 5 bases; nucleotides outside the gene matches: 14. The CDR3 contains 16 residues. It was with a sample-barcoded 5' primer and a J-beta primer mix that a second PCR of roughly 7 to 12 cycles was run. Using its own MiXCR run on the 5' RACE reads, TCRdb lists one record per CDR3 protein. The data contain 1.5 million to 2 million distinct CDR3 sequences, around half of them seen just once; the ten biggest clones take up 2.1%.

The sample was blood. This clonotype was obtained from a woman aged 35 to 49 in good health. The genes are TRBV5-1 and TRBJ2-7, with TRBD1 identical over 9 bases. The CDR3 spells CASSPRQDRGGNEQYF. The CDR3 DNA reads as TGCGCCAGCAGTCCTCGTCAGGACAGGGGAGGCAACGAGCAGTACTTC.